These T cell receptor beta chains were read from a single sample in a study of T-cell reconstitution after alpha-beta-depleted transplantation in children. MiXCR, applied by TCRdb to the PCR reads, yields one record per CDR3 protein. The repertoire holds roughly 350,000 distinct CDR3 sequences, with roughly 15% as singletons. The material sequenced was PBMCs, mostly from graft donor cells, taken 360 days after TCRalphabeta/CD19-depleted stem cell transplant. All receptors come from a male patient between 2 and 10 years old who had a stem cell transplant for acute lymphoblastic leukemia, so the T cells may come from the graft donor. CDR3s include the opening cysteine and the closing phenylalanine or tryptophan. D genes are given only for firm matches. Not all rows give a size; the values are once, few, many and, for expanded clones, a class.

j_gene: TRBJ2-7
v_gene: TRBV12-3/TRBV12-4
d_gene: -
abundance: many
CDR3aa: CASSIRARTDTSRQYF
CDR3nt: TGTGCCAGCAGCATTAGGGCGAGGACAGACACCTCTCGGCAGTACTTC

j_gene: TRBJ2-2
v_gene: TRBV4-2
d_gene: -
abundance: few
CDR3aa: CASSYGSGDTGELFF
CDR3nt: TGTGCCAGCAGCTACGGTAGCGGAGACACCGGGGAGCTGTTTTTT

j_gene: TRBJ2-1
v_gene: TRBV28
d_gene: -
abundance: -
CDR3aa: CASSLSYLRYNEQFF
CDR3nt: TGTGCCAGCAGTTTATCTTACCTCCGCTACAATGAGCAGTTCTTC

j_gene: TRBJ2-1
v_gene: TRBV28
d_gene: TRBD2
abundance: few
CDR3aa: CASSLQLAENEQFF
CDR3nt: TGTGCCAGCAGTTTACAACTAGCGGAAAATGAGCAGTTCTTC

j_gene: TRBJ2-3
v_gene: TRBV29-1
d_gene: -
abundance: -
CDR3aa: CSLQGRGTADTQYF
CDR3nt: TGCAGCCTACAGGGTAGGGGTACGGCAGATACGCAGTATTTT

j_gene: TRBJ2-1
v_gene: TRBV5-1
d_gene: TRBD2
abundance: -
CDR3aa: CASSFLAGVGRGSYNEQFF
CDR3nt: TGCGCCAGCAGCTTTCTAGCGGGAGTCGGCAGAGGCTCCTACAATGAGCAGTTCTTC

j_gene: TRBJ2-4
v_gene: TRBV10-3
d_gene: TRBD2
abundance: -
CDR3aa: CAISGASGYIQYF
CDR3nt: TGTGCCATCAGTGGGGCTAGCGGTTACATTCAGTACTTC

j_gene: TRBJ1-2
v_gene: TRBV6-1
d_gene: -
abundance: -
CDR3aa: CASSRVYGYTF
CDR3nt: TGTGCCAGCAGTAGGGTCTATGGCTACACCTTC

j_gene: TRBJ2-7
v_gene: TRBV29-1
d_gene: TRBD1
abundance: many
CDR3aa: CSVAPPEQGSSYEQYF
CDR3nt: TGCAGCGTTGCCCCCCCCGAACAGGGGTCCTCCTACGAGCAGTACTTC

j_gene: TRBJ2-2
v_gene: TRBV27
d_gene: -
abundance: few
CDR3aa: CASSSQATGELFF
CDR3nt: TGTGCCAGCAGTTCCCAGGCTACCGGGGAGCTGTTTTTT

j_gene: TRBJ2-1
v_gene: TRBV9
d_gene: -
abundance: many
CDR3aa: CASSVEAGRGNEQFF
CDR3nt: TGTGCCAGCAGCGTAGAGGCGGGACGTGGGAATGAGCAGTTCTTC

j_gene: TRBJ2-7
v_gene: TRBV20-1
d_gene: TRBD2
abundance: few
CDR3aa: CSAQTSGRLGEQYF
CDR3nt: TGCAGTGCTCAAACTAGCGGGAGACTAGGCGAGCAGTACTTC

j_gene: TRBJ1-4
v_gene: TRBV29-1
d_gene: TRBD1
abundance: few
CDR3aa: CSVTTGTGNEKLFF
CDR3nt: TGCAGCGTTACGACCGGGACAGGGAATGAAAAACTGTTTTTT

j_gene: TRBJ2-2
v_gene: TRBV9
d_gene: TRBD2
abundance: few
CDR3aa: CASSVDPSGDTGELFF
CDR3nt: TGTGCCAGCAGCGTAGATCCTAGCGGGGACACCGGGGAGCTGTTTTTT

j_gene: TRBJ1-5
v_gene: TRBV7-3
d_gene: -
abundance: few
CDR3aa: CASSPDPNQPQHF
CDR3nt: TGTGCCAGCAGCCCCGACCCTAATCAGCCCCAGCATTTT

j_gene: TRBJ2-7
v_gene: TRBV7-8
d_gene: TRBD1
abundance: -
CDR3aa: CASSLRQGDYEQYF
CDR3nt: TGTGCCAGCAGCTTGAGACAGGGGGACTACGAGCAGTACTTC

j_gene: TRBJ2-3
v_gene: TRBV15
d_gene: -
abundance: -
CDR3aa: CATSRGKITQYF
CDR3nt: TGTGCCACCAGCAGAGGGAAGATTACGCAGTATTTT

j_gene: TRBJ1-2
v_gene: TRBV12-3/TRBV12-4
d_gene: -
abundance: -
CDR3aa: CASSFGQLWGYTF
CDR3nt: TGTGCCAGCAGTTTCGGACAGCTGTGGGGCTACACCTTC

j_gene: TRBJ2-7
v_gene: TRBV2
d_gene: TRBD1
abundance: many
CDR3aa: CASSRTGISYEQYF
CDR3nt: TGTGCCAGCAGTCGGACAGGAATTTCCTACGAGCAGTACTTC

j_gene: TRBJ2-5
v_gene: TRBV13
d_gene: -
abundance: few
CDR3aa: CASSLVGTQSQETQYF
CDR3nt: TGTGCCAGCAGCTTAGTAGGGACACAATCGCAAGAGACCCAGTACTTC

j_gene: TRBJ2-7
v_gene: TRBV12-3/TRBV12-4
d_gene: -
abundance: many
CDR3aa: CASSQNSRGEQYF
CDR3nt: TGTGCCAGCAGCCAGAACTCCCGAGGCGAGCAGTACTTC

j_gene: TRBJ2-7
v_gene: TRBV7-2
d_gene: -
abundance: -
CDR3aa: CASSSWGPGTSYEQYF
CDR3nt: TGTGCCAGCAGCTCATGGGGCCCCGGGACCTCCTACGAGCAGTACTTC

j_gene: TRBJ2-2
v_gene: TRBV28
d_gene: TRBD2
abundance: few
CDR3aa: CASSFLSGSTGELFF
CDR3nt: TGTGCCAGCAGTTTCCTTAGCGGGAGCACCGGGGAGCTGTTTTTT

j_gene: TRBJ2-5
v_gene: TRBV6-1
d_gene: -
abundance: -
CDR3aa: CASSQQVRQETQYF
CDR3nt: TGTGCCAGCAGTCAACAGGTCCGACAAGAGACCCAGTACTTC

j_gene: TRBJ2-2
v_gene: TRBV24-1
d_gene: -
abundance: -
CDR3aa: CATQDGPGELFF
CDR3nt: TGTGCCACCCAGGACGGGCCCGGGGAGCTGTTTTTT

j_gene: TRBJ2-3
v_gene: TRBV5-1
d_gene: TRBD1
abundance: -
CDR3aa: CASRDRGADTQYF
CDR3nt: TGCGCCAGCAGGGACAGGGGTGCAGATACGCAGTATTTT

j_gene: TRBJ2-3
v_gene: TRBV4-1
d_gene: TRBD2
abundance: few
CDR3aa: CASSQDRQPGLAGEGSSDTQYF
CDR3nt: TGCGCCAGCAGCCAAGATCGACAGCCGGGACTAGCGGGAGAGGGGAGCTCAGATACGCAGTATTTT

j_gene: TRBJ2-1
v_gene: TRBV4-1
d_gene: TRBD2
abundance: many
CDR3aa: CASSFGLAGEHNEQFF
CDR3nt: TGCGCCAGCAGCTTCGGACTAGCGGGAGAACACAATGAGCAGTTCTTC

j_gene: TRBJ2-6
v_gene: TRBV29-1
d_gene: -
abundance: few
CDR3aa: CSVEEDSPSGANVLTF
CDR3nt: TGCAGCGTTGAGGAGGACAGCCCCTCTGGGGCCAACGTCCTGACTTTC

j_gene: TRBJ2-4
v_gene: TRBV21-1
d_gene: -
abundance: -
CDR3aa: CASSKLCGSAKNIQYF
CDR3nt: TGTGCCAGCAGCAAATTGTGCGGGAGCGCCAAAAACATTCAGTACTTC

j_gene: TRBJ2-7
v_gene: TRBV13
d_gene: -
abundance: -
CDR3aa: CASSERFSYEQYF
CDR3nt: TGTGCCAGCAGCGAGAGATTCTCCTACGAGCAGTACTTC

j_gene: TRBJ1-2
v_gene: TRBV20-1
d_gene: -
abundance: few
CDR3aa: CSARPGYYGYTF
CDR3nt: TGCAGTGCCAGGCCGGGATACTATGGCTACACCTTC

j_gene: TRBJ1-4
v_gene: TRBV28
d_gene: TRBD1
abundance: few
CDR3aa: CASSPPGTRDRESLFF
CDR3nt: TGTGCCAGCAGTCCACCCGGAACTAGGGACAGGGAGTCTCTGTTTTTT

j_gene: TRBJ1-1
v_gene: TRBV4-3
d_gene: -
abundance: few
CDR3aa: CASSQLTEGGDAEAFF
CDR3nt: TGCGCCAGCAGCCAGCTAACGGAGGGAGGGGACGCTGAAGCTTTCTTT

j_gene: TRBJ2-7
v_gene: TRBV7-2
d_gene: -
abundance: -
CDR3aa: CASSLDNGYEQYF
CDR3nt: TGTGCCAGCAGCTTAGACAACGGCTACGAGCAGTACTTC

j_gene: TRBJ2-7
v_gene: TRBV5-1
d_gene: -
abundance: -
CDR3aa: CASSLVRGAEQYF
CDR3nt: TGCGCCAGCAGCTTGGTGAGGGGAGCCGAGCAGTACTTC

j_gene: TRBJ2-2
v_gene: TRBV18
d_gene: -
abundance: -
CDR3aa: CASSPSRSTGELFF
CDR3nt: TGTGCCAGCTCACCCTCCAGGTCCACCGGGGAGCTGTTTTTT

j_gene: TRBJ1-3
v_gene: TRBV4-1
d_gene: -
abundance: -
CDR3aa: CASSQGVLRGRPGNTIYF
CDR3nt: TGCGCCAGCAGCCAAGGGGTACTCAGGGGACGGCCTGGAAACACCATATATTTT

j_gene: TRBJ2-1
v_gene: TRBV2
d_gene: TRBD1
abundance: few
CDR3aa: CASRADRVAWGNEQFF
CDR3nt: TGTGCCAGCAGGGCCGACAGGGTAGCCTGGGGGAATGAGCAGTTCTTC

j_gene: TRBJ2-1
v_gene: TRBV6-1
d_gene: TRBD2
abundance: few
CDR3aa: CASSALEVAGGPGNEQFF
CDR3nt: TGTGCCAGCAGCGCCCTGGAGGTAGCGGGAGGGCCCGGGAATGAGCAGTTCTTC

j_gene: TRBJ2-6
v_gene: TRBV4-3
d_gene: -
abundance: few
CDR3aa: CASSQRTGTGRSGANVLTF
CDR3nt: TGCGCCAGCAGCCAAAGGACCGGGACGGGACGCTCTGGGGCCAACGTCCTGACTTTC

j_gene: TRBJ2-7
v_gene: TRBV3-1
d_gene: TRBD2
abundance: few
CDR3aa: CASSQDGLVGYEQYF
CDR3nt: TGTGCCAGCAGCCAAGACGGACTAGTCGGCTACGAGCAGTACTTC

j_gene: TRBJ2-7
v_gene: TRBV20-1
d_gene: TRBD2
abundance: few
CDR3aa: CSARDRTSGSYEQYF
CDR3nt: TGCAGTGCTAGGGATCGGACTAGCGGGAGCTACGAGCAGTACTTC

j_gene: TRBJ2-1
v_gene: TRBV29-1
d_gene: TRBD2
abundance: few
CDR3aa: CSVGLAGAGYNEQFF
CDR3nt: TGCAGCGTTGGCCTAGCGGGAGCCGGCTACAATGAGCAGTTCTTC

j_gene: TRBJ2-5
v_gene: TRBV7-2
d_gene: -
abundance: -
CDR3aa: CASSFLAQETQYF
CDR3nt: TGTGCCAGCAGCTTTTTGGCCCAAGAGACCCAGTACTTC